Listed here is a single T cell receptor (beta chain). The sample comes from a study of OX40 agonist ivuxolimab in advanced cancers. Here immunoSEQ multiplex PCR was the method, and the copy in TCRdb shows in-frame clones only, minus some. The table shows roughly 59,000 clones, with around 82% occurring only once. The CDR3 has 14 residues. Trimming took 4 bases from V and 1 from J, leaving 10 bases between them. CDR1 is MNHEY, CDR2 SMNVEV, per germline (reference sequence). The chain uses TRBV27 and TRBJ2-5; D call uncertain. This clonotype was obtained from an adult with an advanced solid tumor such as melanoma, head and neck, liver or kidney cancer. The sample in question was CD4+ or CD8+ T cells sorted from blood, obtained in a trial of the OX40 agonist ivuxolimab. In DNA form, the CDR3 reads TGTGCCAGCAGTTGGGTAGGGTCCCAAGAGACCCAGTACTTC. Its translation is CASSWVGSQETQYF.